The T cell receptor beta chain under discussion was sequenced for a study of cytomegalovirus exposure and HLA in healthy donors. The PCR was carried out with 60 Vbeta primers and 13 Jbeta primers. Data came from immunoSEQ multiplex PCR; TCRdb stores just in-frame clones and leaves some out. The sample lists about 55,000 clones; approximately 71% were seen once. Per the germline V gene, CDR1 is GTSNPN and CDR2 is SVGIG (reference sequence). Trimming shortened V by 0 bases and J by 1 base, and 6 bases separated the two germline ends. The CDR3 sequence is 13 residues long. Sample: PBMCs. The chain joins TRBV30 to TRBJ2-5, with D possibly being TRBD1 (5 bases). This receptor was taken from a man aged 35 to 55 in good health and CMV-seropositive. This CDR3 reads CAWSVQAQETQYF. The CDR3 DNA is TGTGCCTGGAGTGTACAGGCCCAAGAGACCCAGTACTTC.